This TCR beta chain was profiled in a study of cytomegalovirus exposure and HLA in healthy donors. Study-wide results and limits: What a later analysis reportedly showed was that an Asian-associated ancestry cluster had fewer N-insertions than the approximately 670-donor mean. Most of the TCR beta V segments (in an earlier analysis) were productive either about 87% or about 30% of the time.

A note on this clone: Its cognate antigen is unknown.

Healthy donors of bone marrow made up the group. The primer mix had 60 Vbeta and 13 Jbeta primers. The method was immunoSEQ multiplex PCR; TCRdb's version includes in-frame clones alone and lacks a portion of them. This listing includes just over 150,000 clones. Sequenced material: PBMCs. The receptor comes from a woman aged 55-69 years in good health and CMV-seronegative.

DNA for the CDR3: TGTGCCACCTCTACGGGGGACCCTCTCAATGAGCAGTTCTTC. This gives the protein CATSTGDPLNEQFF. The chain joins TRBV5-4 to TRBJ2-1, with D possibly TRBD2 on 6 matching bases. Per the germline V gene, CDR1 is SGHNT and CDR2 is YYREEE (reference sequence). The CDR3 is 14 amino acids. V gave up 9 bases and J gave up 6 bases, with 19 bases separating them. The whole variable domain, remainder taken from reference TRBV5-4 and TRBJ2-1, is ETGVTQSPTHLIKTRGQQVTLRCSSQSGHNTVSWYQQALGQGPQFIFQYYREEENGRGNFPPRFSGLQFPNYSSELNVNALELDDSALYLCATSTGDPLNEQFFGPGTRLTVL.